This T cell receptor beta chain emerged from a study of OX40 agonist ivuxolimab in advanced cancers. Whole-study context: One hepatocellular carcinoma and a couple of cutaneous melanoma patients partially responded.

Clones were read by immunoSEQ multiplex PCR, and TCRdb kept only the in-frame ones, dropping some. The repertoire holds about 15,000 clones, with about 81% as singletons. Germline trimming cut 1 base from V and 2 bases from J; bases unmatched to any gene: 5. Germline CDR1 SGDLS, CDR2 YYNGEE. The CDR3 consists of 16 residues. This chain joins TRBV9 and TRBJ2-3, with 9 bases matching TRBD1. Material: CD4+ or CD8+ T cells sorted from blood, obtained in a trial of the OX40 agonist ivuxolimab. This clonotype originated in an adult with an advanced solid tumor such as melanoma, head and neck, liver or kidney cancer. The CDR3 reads CASSVKGQGFTDTQYF. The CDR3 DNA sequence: TGTGCCAGCAGCGTAAAAGGACAGGGGTTCACAGATACGCAGTATTTT.